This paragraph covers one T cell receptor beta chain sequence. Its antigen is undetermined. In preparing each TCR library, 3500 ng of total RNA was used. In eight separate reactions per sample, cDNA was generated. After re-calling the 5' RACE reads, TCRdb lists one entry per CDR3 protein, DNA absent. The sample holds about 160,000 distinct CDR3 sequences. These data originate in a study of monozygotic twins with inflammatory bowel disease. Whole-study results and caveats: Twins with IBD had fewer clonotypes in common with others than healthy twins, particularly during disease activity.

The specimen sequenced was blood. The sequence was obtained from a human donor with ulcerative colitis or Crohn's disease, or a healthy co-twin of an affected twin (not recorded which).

CDR3 sequence: CSAEPPQGARTEAFF. This chain uses TRBV20-1 with TRBJ1-1; TCRdb gives TRBD1 as the D gene, but with no DNA this cannot be confirmed. Germline CDR1 is DFQATT and CDR2 is SNEGSKA (reference sequence). The CDR3 consists of 15 residues.